The 6 T cell receptor beta chains presented below share a single source sample, sequenced in a study of T cell repertoires in cytomegalovirus infection. Their cognate antigens are unknown. TCRdb passed the reads through MiXCR, listing each CDR3 protein once. Here the sample spans under 200,000 distinct CDR3 sequences, about 20% being singletons. This specimen consisted of CD8+ T cells from cultured PBMCs, obtained from culture after CMV antigen stimulation. These receptors were obtained from a human donor in good health (CMV status not recorded). Some clones in this sample may be carry-over from other donors' samples.

CDR3 nucleotide sequence: TGTGCCAGTACTACTTATAATTCACCCCTCCACTTT. Protein product: CASTTYNSPLHF. The V gene is TRBV19, the J gene TRBJ1-6, with unresolved D. Trimming shortened V by 7 bases and J by 4 bases, and 5 bases separated the two germline ends. Germline V gene sequence: CDR1 LNHDA, CDR2 SQIVND (reference sequence). This CDR3 spans 12 amino acids.

The chain recombines TRBV7-8 with TRBJ1-4, with D unresolved. There are 14 residues in the CDR3. V was pared by 5 bases and J by 8 bases, with 15 bases between. Germline CDR1 and CDR2: SGHVS and FQNEAQ. The DNA for the CDR3 is TGTGCCAGCAGCATTGGAGGGCGTGGGGAAAAACTGTTTTTT. Translation gives CASSIGGRGEKLFF.

This clonotype was counted a few times. The V call is TRBV7-2, the J call TRBJ2-1; 10 bases align to TRBD1. J lost 8 bases, V lost 2 bases, and 6 bases had no gene match. Germline V gene lookup returns CDR1 SGHTA and CDR2 FQGNSA. The CDR3 has 15 residues. The DNA for the CDR3 is TGTGCCAGCAGCTTAAGAGACAGGGGGCACGATGAGCAGTTCTTC. It translates to CASSLRDRGHDEQFF. The whole variable domain, filled in from reference TRBV7-2 and TRBJ2-1, reads GAGVSQSPSNKVTEKGKDVELRCDPISGHTALYWYRQSLGQGLEFLIYFQGNSAPDKSGLPSDRFSAERTGGSVSTLTIQRTQQEDSAVYLCASSLRDRGHDEQFFGPGTRLTVL.

This clonotype was seen many times. Sequence at one end of the junction differs from germline and may be a read error. The chain carries TRBV7-9 and TRBJ1-2; the match to TRBD1 covers 7 bases. This CDR3 comprises 16 residues. The germline gives CDR1 SEHNR, CDR2 FQNEAQ (reference sequence). The CDR3 reads CASSLAYRGPFDGYTF. As DNA, the CDR3 is TGTGCCAGCAGCCTAGCGTACAGGGGCCCGTTTGATGGCTACACCTTC.

This clonotype was observed a handful of times. This chain links TRBV7-2 with TRBJ1-5; D gene uncertain. This CDR3 has 14 amino acids. Trimming stripped 0 bases from V and 1 base from J, with 4 bases between. The germline V gene has CDR1 SGHTA and CDR2 FQGNSA. CDR3: CASSLAPSNQPQHF. CDR3 sequence (DNA): TGTGCCAGCAGCTTAGCTCCAAGCAATCAGCCCCAGCATTTT.

V gene TRBV9 combines with J gene TRBJ2-2; D not resolved. Trimming pared 3 bases from V and 2 bases from J, leaving 20 bases between. Germline values: CDR1 SGDLS, CDR2 YYNGEE. This CDR3 has 18 residues. The CDR3 sequence: CASSEPSAVGINTGELFF. The CDR3 region has the DNA TGTGCCAGCAGCGAACCGAGTGCAGTGGGGATAAACACCGGGGAGCTGTTTTTT.